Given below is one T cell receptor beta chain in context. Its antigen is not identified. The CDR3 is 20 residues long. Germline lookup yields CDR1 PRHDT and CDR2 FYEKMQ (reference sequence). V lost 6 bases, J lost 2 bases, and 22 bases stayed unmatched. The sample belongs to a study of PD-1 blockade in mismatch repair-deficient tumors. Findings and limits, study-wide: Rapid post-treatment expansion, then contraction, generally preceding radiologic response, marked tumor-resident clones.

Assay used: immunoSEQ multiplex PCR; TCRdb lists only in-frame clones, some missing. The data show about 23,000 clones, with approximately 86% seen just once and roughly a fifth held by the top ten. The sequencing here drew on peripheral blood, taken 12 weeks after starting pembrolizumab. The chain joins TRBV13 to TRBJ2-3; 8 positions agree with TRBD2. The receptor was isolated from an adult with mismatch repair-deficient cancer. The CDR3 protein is CASSPASSGQAHPTTDTQYF. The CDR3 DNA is TGTGCCAGCAGTCCAGCGTCTAGCGGGCAAGCCCACCCCACCACAGATACGCAGTATTTT.